The 20 T cell receptor beta chains in this list originate from one sample, sequenced in a study of Ad26.COV2.S vaccination and SARS-CoV-2 variants. Assay used: immunoSEQ multiplex PCR; TCRdb lists only in-frame clones, some missing. The repertoire holds around 300,000 clones, with roughly nine tenths as singletons. Treatment of the sample: approximately 18 received Ad26.COV2.S at low or high dose, single or two shots; several received placebo; per-sample allocation not given. The samples were gathered on day 63 after the first injection of vaccine or placebo. Material: peripheral blood, obtained in a trial of Ad26.COV2.S vaccine versus placebo. These receptors came from a person aged 18-60 years who received the Ad26.COV2.S COVID-19 vaccine or a placebo.

The chain combines TRBV4-3 with TRBJ2-7; D is uncertain. The CDR3 consists of 16 residues. Per germline, CDR1 LGHNA and CDR2 YSLEER. V was cut by 0 bases and J by 1 base, with 13 bases left in between. The CDR3 DNA reads TGCGCCAGCAGCCAAGAGTTGGCCTCGCGGTCCTACGAGCAGTACTTC. It is translated as CASSQELASRSYEQYF.

This rearrangement joins TRBV24-1 to TRBJ1-1; D remains ambiguous. CDR3 size: 13 residues. Germline CDR1 KGHDR, CDR2 SFDVKD. Between the trimmed V and J ends, which lost 2 bases and 6 bases, there was a span of 9 bases. The CDR3 DNA reads as TGTGCCACCAGTGATTCCAGGTCCTCTGAAGCTTTCTTT. This translates into CATSDSRSSEAFF.

Concerning this clone: The sample carries other DNA sequences with the same CDR3. The chain employs TRBV7-2 and TRBJ2-7; D unclear. With 2 bases removed from V and 0 bases from J, the gap between germline ends came to 5 bases. Germline V gene lookup returns CDR1 SGHTA and CDR2 FQGNSA. The CDR3 extends over 13 amino acids. DNA of the CDR3: TGTGCCAGCAGCTTACCGAGCTCCTACGAGCAGTACTTC. Translation gives CASSLPSSYEQYF.

The J gene is TRBJ1-1, the V gene TRBV5-1; 7 bases match TRBD1. This CDR3 is built from 14 residues. Germline V lookup: CDR1 SGHRS, CDR2 YFSETQ. V shed 5 bases and J 5 bases; nucleotides not matched to a gene: 9. Here the CDR3 DNA reads TGCGCCAGCAGACTCCACAGGGGTAGTACTGAAGCTTTCTTT. This gives the protein CASRLHRGSTEAFF.

Only one count was recorded for this clone. The chain has TRBV6-5 and TRBJ2-5; D might be TRBD1 (5 bases). The germline V gene encodes CDR1 MNHEY and CDR2 SVGAGI. The CDR3 length is 14 residues. V gave up 7 bases and J gave up 2 bases, with 14 bases separating them. The CDR3 loop reads CASIRQWGQETQYF. The CDR3 nucleotides read TGTGCCAGCATCAGACAGTGGGGACAAGAGACCCAGTACTTC.

This chain uses TRBV29-1 with TRBJ1-2, with D unresolved. CDR1 is SQVTM, CDR2 ANQGSEA, per germline. The V and J ends lost 7 bases and 1 base respectively, with 10 bases between them. There are 12 residues in the CDR3. Written as DNA, the CDR3 is TGCAGCGCCGAAAGCGATAACTATGGCTACACCTTC. This sequence encodes CSAESDNYGYTF.

The genes are TRBV4-1 and TRBJ2-1; 7 bases agree with TRBD1. Germline lookup yields CDR1 MGHRA and CDR2 YSYEKL. The CDR3 has 19 amino acids. V dropped 4 bases and J dropped 3; count of bases not matched to a gene: 18. The CDR3 here is CASSPLLPRTGDGYNEQFF. In nucleotides, the CDR3 is TGCGCCAGCAGCCCTCTCCTTCCTCGCACAGGGGACGGCTACAATGAGCAGTTCTTC.

The chain links TRBV2 to TRBJ1-6; no clear D gene. Germline V gene sequence: CDR1 SNHLY, CDR2 FYNNEI. This CDR3 is built from 14 residues. V was clipped by 8 bases and J by 8 bases, with 16 bases between them. This chain's CDR3 is CASFFPAAHSPLHF. CDR3 nucleotides: TGTGCCAGCTTTTTCCCCGCTGCCCATTCACCCCTCCACTTT.

V and J are TRBV9 and TRBJ1-6; 10 bases fit TRBD1. The CDR3 contains 15 residues. The germline CDR1 and CDR2 sequences are SGDLS and YYNGEE. V lost 3 bases, J lost 9 bases, and 6 bases stayed unmatched. The CDR3 region is CASSETGGAGSPLHF. DNA of the CDR3: TGTGCCAGCAGCGAGACAGGGGGCGCGGGTTCACCCCTCCACTTT.

Comment on this clone: One end of the junction varies from germline; a read error may be responsible. The rearrangement joins TRBV5-4 to TRBJ2-1, with TRBD2 identical over 14 bases. Per germline, CDR1 SGHNT and CDR2 YYREEE (reference sequence). The CDR3 length is 17 residues. DNA of the CDR3: TGTGCCAGCAGCCTGGGACTAGCGGGAGCCAACTACAATGGGCAGTTCTTC. As protein: CASSLGLAGANYNGQFF.

The DNA for the CDR3 is TGTGCCTCCGACGAGGGACTCTACGAGCAGTACTTC. Protein product: CASDEGLYEQYF. The chain has TRBV30 and TRBJ2-7; D possibly corresponds to TRBD2 (6 bases). V lost 7 bases to trimming and J lost 3 bases, with 13 bases between them. Germline V lookup: CDR1 GTSNPN, CDR2 SVGIG (reference sequence). The CDR3 totals 12 residues. Based on the CDR3 plus reference TRBV30 and TRBJ2-7, the full variable domain is SQTIHQWPATLVQPVGSPLSLECTVEGTSNPNLYWYRQAAGRGLQLLFYSVGIGQISSEVPQNLSASRPQDRQFILSSKKLLLSDSGFYLCASDEGLYEQYFGPGTRLTVT.

This clone appeared a single time. Other nucleotide sequences from this sample produce the same CDR3. In nucleotides, the CDR3 is TGTGCCAGCAGCCTGGGATACGAGCAGTACTTC. Protein sequence: CASSLGYEQYF. The rearrangement uses TRBV5-5 and TRBJ2-7; unclear D gene. The germline gives CDR1 SGHKS, CDR2 YYEKEE (reference sequence). Trimming left V 4 bases short and J 4 bases short, with 6 bases between. The CDR3 runs to 11 residues.

The chain combines TRBV11-3 with TRBJ2-2; tentative D call: TRBD1 (5 bases). Deletions cut 1 base from V and 5 bases from J, with 11 bases between. In germline, CDR1 is SGHNT, CDR2 YENEEA. This CDR3 spans 15 amino acids. This chain's CDR3 is CASSLGAGKTGELFF. CDR3 coding DNA: TGTGCCAGCAGCTTAGGGGCAGGGAAAACCGGGGAGCTGTTTTTT.

The CDR3 reads CASGVSSYEQYF. CDR3 DNA sequence: TGCGCCAGCGGGGTAAGCTCCTACGAGCAGTACTTC. The chain combines TRBV5-1 with TRBJ2-7; D is ambiguous. Per the germline V gene, CDR1 is SGHRS and CDR2 is YFSETQ. V lost 7 bases to trimming and J lost 0 bases, with 8 bases between them. This CDR3 is 12 amino acids long.

The sample holds one count of this clone. The chain carries TRBV30 and TRBJ2-5; D is perhaps TRBD1 or TRBD2 (6 bases each). Germline CDR1 is GTSNPN and CDR2 is SVGIG (reference sequence). V gave up 4 bases and J gave up 3 bases, with 21 bases separating them. CDR3 length: 16 residues. CDR3 amino acids: CAWNRRPGAFEETQYF. In nucleotides, the CDR3 is TGTGCCTGGAACCGCCGACCGGGGGCGTTTGAAGAGACCCAGTACTTC.

The CDR3 sequence: CASSNKTGVAKNIQYF. DNA of the CDR3: TGTGCCAGCAGCAATAAGACAGGGGTGGCCAAAAACATTCAGTACTTC. V and J are TRBV7-9 and TRBJ2-4, with 8 bases aligning to TRBD1. This CDR3 region has 16 residues. V lost 5 bases to trimming and J lost 1 base; unmatched junction nucleotides: 7. Germline V lookup: CDR1 SEHNR, CDR2 FQNEAQ (reference sequence). Drawing the rest from reference TRBV7-9 and TRBJ2-4, the complete variable domain is DTGVSQNPRHKITKRGQNVTFRCDPISEHNRLYWYRQTLGQGPEFLTYFQNEAQLEKSRLLSDRFSAERPKGSFSTLEIQRTEQGDSAMYLCASSNKTGVAKNIQYFGAGTRLSVL.

CDR3 in DNA: TGTGCCAGCAGCTTAGGGGTGCGACCTGAAGCTTTCTTT. This codes for CASSLGVRPEAFF. This chain connects TRBV5-8 to TRBJ1-1; perhaps TRBD1 as D (5 bases). This CDR3 is 13 amino acids long. V lost 2 bases, J lost 6 bases, and 11 bases lay in between. Germline CDR1 SGHTS, CDR2 YDEGEE.

This chain connects TRBV11-1 to TRBJ2-7; D is possibly TRBD1 (5 bases). This CDR3 has 13 amino acids. The V gene lost 6 bases and the J gene lost 9 bases, with 18 bases spanning the gap. Per germline, CDR1 SGHAT and CDR2 FQDESV (reference sequence). CDR3 coding DNA: TGTGCCAGCAGGGGGCCTTCCTTTGGGCCGCAGTACTTC. It codes for CASRGPSFGPQYF.

V usage is TRBV5-6 and J usage is TRBJ2-7, with TRBD1 matching 8 bases. V lost 4 bases and J lost 9; bases outside the gene matches: 9. The CDR3 runs 13 residues. The germline V gene encodes CDR1 SGHDT and CDR2 YYEEEE. CDR3 amino acids: CASSQSRGLVQYF. CDR3 coding DNA: TGTGCCAGCAGCCAGAGCAGGGGGCTCGTGCAGTACTTC.

As DNA, the CDR3 is TGTGCCAGTAGTATTAAGGGGCCCCAGCATTTT. Its protein is CASSIKGPQHF. This sequence joins TRBV19 and TRBJ1-5; D call uncertain. Germline CDR1 and CDR2: LNHDA and SQIVND (reference sequence). V was clipped by 3 bases and J by 9 bases, with 6 bases between them. The CDR3 is 11 residues long.